A selection of T cell receptor beta chains follows, all from one sample in a study of T cell responses to AZD1222 COVID-19 vaccine. Some clones are missing from TCRdb's copy, which holds only in-frame ones; the method was immunoSEQ multiplex PCR. The sample carries roughly 100,000 clones, about 92% recorded once. Sequenced here: peripheral blood, sampled 28 days after the second AZD1222 dose. These receptors were obtained from an adult who received the AZD1222 COVID-19 vaccine. CDR3s include the opening cysteine and the closing phenylalanine or tryptophan. Each record gives: D gene, V gene, clone size, J gene, CDR3 DNA, CDR3 protein. A D gene is named only where the DNA matches it firmly. Part of the rows lack a size; the others show once, few, many or a class for expanded clones.

>TRBD1|TRBV10-3|NA|TRBJ2-7
TGTGCCATCACCGAGACCCTTGGGACAGGGGGCTACGAGCAGTACTTC
CAITETLGTGGYEQYF
>NA|TRBV19|NA|TRBJ1-2
TGTGCCACAAAGGGGGGCCGAATGGATGGCTACACCTTC
CATKGGRMDGYTF
>NA|TRBV6-5|NA|TRBJ1-1
TGTGCCAGCAGTTACGAGCGGGGGATGAACACTGAAGCTTTCTTT
CASSYERGMNTEAFF
>TRBD2|TRBV7-2|NA|TRBJ2-3
TGTGCCAGCAGCTCCCCGACTAGCGGGCCCCCGGGCGGGGGGACGCAGTATTTT
CASSSPTSGPPGGGTQYF
>TRBD2|TRBV10-3|NA|TRBJ2-1
TGTGCGGGTAGCGGGGGTAATGAGCAGTTCTTC
CAGSGGNEQFF
>TRBD2|TRBV7-2|NA|TRBJ2-3
TGTGCCAGCAGTTCTCGGACTAGCGGGGTGGGGGCTTTGGATACGCAGTATTTT
CASSSRTSGVGALDTQYF
>TRBD1|TRBV7-2|NA|TRBJ1-3
TGTGCCAGCAGCCGGACAGGGGCTGGAAACACCATATATTTT
CASSRTGAGNTIYF
>NA|TRBV24-1|many|TRBJ2-2
TGTGCCACCAGTTGGGGAGACAGGGAGGCCGGGGAGCTGTTTTTT
CATSWGDREAGELFF
>NA|TRBV19|NA|TRBJ1-2
TGTGCCAGTAGTACCCATCGGGACTCGCCCTCGGACACCTTC
CASSTHRDSPSDTF
>NA|TRBV6-4|NA|TRBJ1-5
TGTGCCAGCAGTGACGGGTGGGGACAGCCCCAGCATTTT
CASSDGWGQPQHF
>NA|TRBV2|NA|TRBJ1-3
TGTGCCAGCAGAACGGACAGATCTGGAAACACCATATATTTT
CASRTDRSGNTIYF
>TRBD1|TRBV5-4|NA|TRBJ2-7
TGTGCCAGCAGCTCCGGGACAGTTTTTTTAGTTGGATACGAGCAGTACTTC
CASSSGTVFLVGYEQYF
>NA|TRBV19|NA|TRBJ1-6
TGTGCCAGTACTAGCAGATTTTCACCCCTCCACTTT
CASTSRFSPLHF
>NA|TRBV24-1|NA|TRBJ2-1
TGTGCCACCAGTGAGACTTTGCGGGGCATCGATGAGCAGTTCTTC
CATSETLRGIDEQFF
>TRBD1|TRBV6-5|NA|TRBJ1-2
TGTGCCAGCTATGGACAGGGCATGGGGGGCTACACCTTC
CASYGQGMGGYTF
>NA|TRBV5-1|NA|TRBJ2-3
TGCGCCAGCAGCAACGACGAGGGGAGGCCGGGGACAGATACGCAGTATTTT
CASSNDEGRPGTDTQYF
>NA|TRBV5-6|NA|TRBJ1-5
TGTGCCAGCAGCTTGGGGGCAACCTATAGCAATCAGCCCCAGCATTTT
CASSLGATYSNQPQHF
>NA|TRBV5-1|NA|TRBJ1-4
TGCGCCAGCAGCTTGGACAGTTGGTATGAAAAACTGTTTTTT
CASSLDSWYEKLFF
>NA|TRBV19|NA|TRBJ1-2
TGTGCCAGTAGTCCCAGATCCCAGGATGGACAGAGCTATGGCTACACCTTC
CASSPRSQDGQSYGYTF
>NA|TRBV27|once|TRBJ2-4
TGTGCCAGCAGTCCAACGCAGGGGTCCGACATTCAGTACTTC
CASSPTQGSDIQYF
>NA|TRBV25-1|NA|TRBJ1-4
TGTGCCAGCAGCCGGGATAAAGGAGAAAAACTGTTTTTT
CASSRDKGEKLFF
>TRBD2|TRBV9|NA|TRBJ2-3
TGTGCCAGCAGCGTGCGGGGGGGCCTCGCAGATACGCAGTATTTT
CASSVRGGLADTQYF
>TRBD1|TRBV5-6|NA|TRBJ1-1
TGTGCCAGCAGCTCGGGACAGGGTTTCACTGAAGCTTTCTTT
CASSSGQGFTEAFF
>NA|TRBV3-1/TRBV3-2|NA|TRBJ2-3
TGTGCCAGCAGCCAAGGACGGAGCGCCGATACGCAGTATTTT
CASSQGRSADTQYF
>TRBD2|TRBV15|NA|TRBJ2-7
TGTGCCACCAGCCCCCTAGCGGGGGGCTCCTACGAGCAGTACTTC
CATSPLAGGSYEQYF
>TRBD2|TRBV4-2|NA|TRBJ2-7
TGTGCCAGCAGCCGGAAAAGCGGGGGGGCTTACGAGCAGTACTTC
CASSRKSGGAYEQYF
>TRBD1|TRBV6-2/TRBV6-3|NA|TRBJ1-5
TGTGCCAGCAGTCGGGGACAGGTTAGCAATCAGCCCCAGCATTTT
CASSRGQVSNQPQHF
>TRBD1|TRBV19|NA|TRBJ1-4
TGTGCCAGTAGTATATACCGACAGGGCACTCGTAATGAAAAACTGTTTTTT
CASSIYRQGTRNEKLFF
>NA|TRBV5-1|NA|TRBJ2-5
TGCGCCAGCAGCTTGGTTCAGGGTCCAGAGACCCAGTACTTC
CASSLVQGPETQYF
>NA|TRBV7-2|NA|TRBJ2-2
TGTGCCAGCAGAACGGGACTTAAGAACACCGGGGAGCTGTTTTTT
CASRTGLKNTGELFF
>TRBD2|TRBV7-8|NA|TRBJ2-1
TGTGCCAGCAGCTGGACTAGCGACAATGAGCAGTTCTTC
CASSWTSDNEQFF
>NA|TRBV9|NA|TRBJ1-4
TGTGCCAGCAGTGCTGTTGGCGCCCGTAGGGATGAAAAACTGTTTTTT
CASSAVGARRDEKLFF
>NA|TRBV6-4|NA|TRBJ2-1
TGTGCCCAGGCTCGAGAGCAGTTCTTC
CAQAREQFF
>NA|TRBV7-9|NA|TRBJ2-6
TGTGCCAGCAGCCCACCGTCCGGGGCTGGGGCCAACGTCCTGACTTTC
CASSPPSGAGANVLTF
>TRBD1|TRBV5-6|NA|TRBJ1-5
TGTGCCAGCAGCCGAACAGGGGATGGTCCGCCCCAGCATTTT
CASSRTGDGPPQHF
>TRBD1|TRBV18|NA|TRBJ2-2
TGTGCCAGCTCACAGGACAGGGGGCGCGACACCGGGGAGCTGTTTTTT
CASSQDRGRDTGELFF
>TRBD1|TRBV4-1|NA|TRBJ1-4
TGCGCCAGCAGCCAAGTCGGGACAGGTAATGAAAAACTGTTTTTT
CASSQVGTGNEKLFF